Below are 28 T cell receptor beta chains sequenced from a single sample in a study of blood T cell repertoires in COVID-19. Assay used: immunoSEQ multiplex PCR; TCRdb lists only in-frame clones, some missing. This table has a few hundred thousand clones, around 81% appearing once. The sample comprised peripheral blood. The receptors derive from a person aged 70 to 80 with COVID-19, enrolled during active disease.

This clone was seen a single time. The V gene is TRBV2, the J gene TRBJ2-1; D gene unclear. Germline CDR1 and CDR2: SNHLY and FYNNEI. V lost 6 bases and J lost 5, with 11 bases in between. The CDR3 length is 13 residues. CDR3 region: CASRVSLNNEQFF. CDR3 bases: TGTGCCAGCAGAGTGAGTTTAAACAATGAGCAGTTCTTC. The full variable domain, its missing parts supplied by reference TRBV2 and TRBJ2-1, is EPEVTQTPSHQVTQMGQEVILRCVPISNHLYFYWYRQILGQKVEFLVSFYNNEISEKSEIFDDQFSVERPDGSNFTLKIRSTKLEDSAMYFCASRVSLNNEQFFGPGTRLTVL.

This clone was recorded a few times. The J gene is TRBJ2-3, the V gene TRBV3-1 (or the pseudogene TRBV3-2); tentatively, D is TRBD2 (7 bases). The CDR3 is 16 residues long. Germline CDR1 reads LGHDT; CDR2 reads YNNKEL (reference sequence). With 2 bases removed from V and 4 bases from J, the gap between germline ends came to 16 bases. The CDR3 nucleotides read TGTGCCAGCAGCCAACACGGGGGGCTCGGTGCAGATACGCAGTATTTT. This gives the protein CASSQHGGLGADTQYF.

J is TRBJ2-3 and V is TRBV5-1; D not certain. Per the germline V gene, CDR1 is SGHRS and CDR2 is YFSETQ. The V end was cut by 0 bases, the J end by 2 bases, with 7 bases between. This CDR3 contains 14 residues. This CDR3 is CASSLEISTDTQYF. The CDR3 region has the DNA TGCGCCAGCAGCTTGGAAATATCCACAGATACGCAGTATTTT.

This sequence joins TRBV7-8 and TRBJ1-4; D gene unclear. V was shortened by 3 bases and J by 0 bases, with 14 bases between the two germline ends. Germline lookup yields CDR1 SGHVS and CDR2 FQNEAQ. This CDR3 is built from 17 residues. The CDR3 DNA sequence: TGTGCCAGCAGCTTCTTCCGTTACAGTGCAACTAATGAAAAACTGTTTTTT. Encoded protein: CASSFFRYSATNEKLFF.

This clone occurred once. J is TRBJ1-5 and V is TRBV30, with no clear D. V lost 2 bases and J lost 6, with 5 bases in between. CDR1 and CDR2 (germline): GTSNPN, SVGIG (reference sequence). This CDR3 region has 11 residues. In DNA, the CDR3 is TGTGCCTGGAGTAACAGTCAGCCCCAGCATTTT. Translating it yields CAWSNSQPQHF.

This clone has just a few counts. This sequence joins TRBV2 and TRBJ2-5; D is possibly TRBD2 (6 bases). The CDR3 has 15 residues. V gave up 7 bases and J gave up 0 bases, with 15 bases separating them. The germline V gene has CDR1 SNHLY and CDR2 FYNNEI. CDR3: CASKQDGGYQETQYF. DNA for the CDR3: TGTGCCAGCAAGCAGGACGGAGGGTACCAAGAGACCCAGTACTTC.

This clone came up once. The chain recombines TRBV11-2 with TRBJ2-7; D is possibly TRBD1 (6 bases). The CDR3 consists of 15 residues. Per germline, CDR1 SGHAT and CDR2 FQNNGV. The V end lost 1 base, the J end lost 5 bases, and 15 bases lay between the germline ends. The CDR3 coding sequence is TGTGCCAGCAGCTTAGTCCCCCAGGGGATCCACGAGCAGTACTTC. Amino acid sequence: CASSLVPQGIHEQYF.

The genes are TRBV12-1 and TRBJ1-5; the table's D call, TRBD1, has no DNA check behind it. TRBV12-1 corresponds to a pseudogene. The CDR3 extends over 16 amino acids. The CDR3 protein is CASSSWGPLGNQPQHF. The CDR3 DNA follows: TGTGCCAGCAGCTCCTGGGGCCCCCTTGGGAATCAGCCCCAGCATTTT.

The table lists this clone with a count of one. The rearrangement links TRBV7-2 to TRBJ1-5, with D hard to call. Trimming removed 1 base from V and 2 bases from J, with 6 bases in between. The CDR3 runs to 14 residues. Germline loops: CDR1 SGHTA, CDR2 FQGNSA. The DNA of the CDR3 is TGTGCCAGCAGCTTAGACAGCCGCAATCAGCCCCAGCATTTT. This sequence encodes CASSLDSRNQPQHF.

The CDR3 region has the DNA TGTGCCAGCAGTGCGGAGGCGGGGTGGCAGCCCCAGCATTTT. The encoded protein is CASSAEAGWQPQHF. The chain is built from TRBV2 and TRBJ1-5, with unresolved D. CDR3 length: 14 amino acids. Germline V CDR1 and CDR2: SNHLY, FYNNEI. V was cut by 4 bases and J by 7 bases, with 14 bases left in between.

In the case of this clone: Other DNA sequences of this sample code for an identical CDR3. J is TRBJ2-3 and V is TRBV4-3; TRBD1 agrees at 8 bases. This CDR3 is 16 amino acids long. V shed 4 bases, J shed 5 bases, and the junction held 11 bases outside the gene matches. Germline-derived CDR1 and CDR2 are LGHNA and YSLEER. The chain's CDR3 is CASSRTAGGGGDTQYF. CDR3 sequence (DNA): TGCGCCAGCAGCCGAACGGCAGGGGGCGGTGGAGATACGCAGTATTTT.

The chain is built from TRBV6-2 or TRBV6-3 and TRBJ1-1; 8 bases fit TRBD1. The CDR3 loop spans 16 amino acids. Losses at the gene ends were 4 bases for V and 6 bases for J; bases not matched to a gene: 13. Germline CDR1 reads MNHEY; CDR2 reads SVGEGT. CDR3 protein: CASSFTSPGGDPEAFF. DNA for the CDR3: TGTGCCAGCAGTTTCACTAGCCCAGGGGGCGACCCTGAAGCTTTCTTT.

For this clone: This specimen includes other DNA sequences encoding the same CDR3. The chain links TRBV10-3 to TRBJ1-2, with D maybe TRBD1 (5 bases). Germline V CDR1 and CDR2: ENHRY, SYGVKD. The germline V and J ends were trimmed by 2 bases and 4 bases, with 11 bases remaining between them. This CDR3 spans 14 amino acids. The CDR3 spells CAISEPRTPYGYTF. The CDR3 DNA reads as TGTGCCATCAGTGAGCCTCGGACACCCTATGGCTACACCTTC.

This clone turned up a few times. The chain joins TRBV7-9 to TRBJ2-7, with D unclear. The V gene lost 2 bases and the J gene lost 2 bases, with 7 bases spanning the gap. The CDR3 totals 13 residues. Germline lookup yields CDR1 SEHNR and CDR2 FQNEAQ (reference sequence). CDR3 region: CASSLNSAYEQYF. The CDR3 region has the DNA TGTGCCAGCAGCTTAAATAGTGCCTACGAGCAGTACTTC.

The chain joins TRBV6-5 to TRBJ1-2; no definite D call. The CDR3 has 14 residues. The V gene's germline CDR1 is MNHEY and CDR2 SVGAGI. Trimming cost V 2 bases and J 2 bases, with 9 bases left between them. CDR3 region: CASSYRAMNYGYTF. The CDR3 DNA is TGTGCCAGCAGTTACCGCGCAATGAACTATGGCTACACCTTC.

The rearrangement joins TRBV6-2 or TRBV6-3 to TRBJ2-5; TRBD1 is a possible D gene (5 bases). Germline CDR1 MNHEY, CDR2 SVGEGT. The CDR3 is made up of 18 amino acids. Deletions cut 0 bases from V and 2 bases from J, with 19 bases between. DNA for the CDR3: TGTGCCAGCAGTTACTCGATGAGCCACCCAGGGAAACAAGAGACCCAGTACTTC. Translation: CASSYSMSHPGKQETQYF.

This chain connects TRBV6-1 to TRBJ2-5; the D gene is possibly TRBD1 (6 bases). Germline CDR1 reads MNHNS; CDR2 reads SASEGT. The CDR3 consists of 17 residues. The ends were cut back, 3 bases at V and 2 bases at J, with 19 bases in the middle. CDR3 DNA sequence: TGTGCCAGCAGTGATCCCTCGCGGGTACAGGGACAAGAGACCCAGTACTTC. It yields the protein CASSDPSRVQGQETQYF.

This clone is a singleton in its sample. The chain has TRBV6-5 and TRBJ2-1; 10 nucleotides agree with TRBD2. V lost 2 bases, J lost 8 bases, and 6 bases stayed unmatched. Germline values: CDR1 MNHEY, CDR2 SVGAGI. This CDR3 is 15 amino acids long. The CDR3 coding sequence is TGTGCCAGCAGTTACAGAGCTAGCGGGGGTTATGAGCAGTTCTTC. Its protein product is CASSYRASGGYEQFF.

The V gene is TRBV2, the J gene TRBJ1-2; 8 positions match TRBD1. V shed 2 bases, J shed 2 bases, and the junction held 4 bases outside the gene matches. CDR3 length: 15 residues. Per the germline V gene, CDR1 is SNHLY and CDR2 is FYNNEI. This chain's CDR3 is CASSESRTGNYGYTF. The CDR3 region has the DNA TGTGCCAGCAGTGAATCGAGGACAGGGAACTATGGCTACACCTTC.

The chain joins TRBV10-3 to TRBJ2-1; the match to TRBD2 covers 10 bases. V lost 1 base, J lost 9 bases, and 6 bases stayed unmatched. Per germline, CDR1 ENHRY and CDR2 SYGVKD. The CDR3 spans 15 residues. The CDR3 loop is CAISEYLAGDGEQFF. The CDR3 nucleotides read TGTGCCATCAGTGAGTACCTAGCGGGAGATGGTGAGCAGTTCTTC.

J is TRBJ1-2 and V is TRBV3-1 (or the pseudogene TRBV3-2); TRBD1 matches 12 bases. CDR1 is LGHDT, CDR2 YNNKEL, per germline (reference sequence). This CDR3 comprises 19 residues. V lost 2 bases and J lost 2; bases outside the gene matches: 12. The CDR3 loop is CASSQRVPGQGARNYGYTF. The CDR3 region has the DNA TGTGCCAGCAGCCAAAGGGTCCCGGGACAGGGGGCGCGGAACTATGGCTACACCTTC.

This chain connects TRBV6-4 to TRBJ2-1; TRBD2 agrees at 8 bases. The ends lost 2 bases at V and 4 bases at J; junction bases unmatched: 4. The CDR3 covers 15 residues. Germline V gene lookup returns CDR1 MRHNA and CDR2 SNTAGT. As DNA, the CDR3 is TGTGCCAGCAGTGACGGGGTAGCGGGGTACAATGAGCAGTTCTTC. This translates into CASSDGVAGYNEQFF.

A remark on this clone: The same CDR3 arises from other DNA sequences in this sample as well. The rearrangement uses TRBV5-1 and TRBJ1-6; D remains ambiguous. CDR3 length equals 16 residues. From germline, CDR1 is SGHRS and CDR2 YFSETQ. V was shortened by 0 bases and J by 1 base, with 8 bases between the two germline ends. The CDR3 spells CASSLEGGSYNSPLHF. The CDR3 DNA reads as TGCGCCAGCAGCTTGGAGGGAGGATCCTATAATTCACCCCTCCACTTT.

This clone was seen ten or more times. This sequence joins TRBV7-8 and TRBJ2-7, with 11 bases that match TRBD2. The germline gives CDR1 SGHVS, CDR2 FQNEAQ. This CDR3 region has 15 residues. With V trimmed by 0 bases and J by 2 bases, 0 bases remained unmatched. CDR3 bases: TGTGCCAGCAGCTTAGCTAGCGGGGGGGCCTACGAGCAGTACTTC. It specifies CASSLASGGAYEQYF.

This clone was seen just once. This sequence joins TRBV6-5 and TRBJ2-5; D remains unclear. V lost 2 bases, J lost 1 base, and 5 bases lay in between. Germline V lookup: CDR1 MNHEY, CDR2 SVGAGI. The length of the CDR3 is 13 residues. CDR3 nucleotide sequence: TGTGCCAGCAGTTACCACACCCAAGAGACCCAGTACTTC. Its translation: CASSYHTQETQYF.

The chain uses TRBV25-1 and TRBJ1-2; weak D call: TRBD1 (5 bases). V lost 6 bases to trimming and J lost 6 bases, with 11 bases between them. The CDR3 consists of 12 residues. Germline V lookup: CDR1 MGHDK, CDR2 SYGVNS. The CDR3 nucleotides are TGTGCCAGCAGGGGGGGTGCTGATGGCTACACCTTC. Its protein product is CASRGGADGYTF.

The chain recombines TRBV25-1 with TRBJ1-1, with D possibly TRBD1 on 5 matching bases. CDR3 length: 13 amino acids. V was shortened by 6 bases and J by 1 base, with 9 bases between the two germline ends. Germline lookup yields CDR1 MGHDK and CDR2 SYGVNS. The CDR3 region has the DNA TGTGCCAGCAGGGACACTCAGAACACTGAAGCTTTCTTT. Translated, it gives CASRDTQNTEAFF.

This clone was seen just once. V usage is TRBV9 and J usage is TRBJ2-4; 8 bases are a match to TRBD1. The CDR3 spans 17 residues. CDR1 and CDR2 (germline): SGDLS, YYNGEE. The V segment lost 4 bases and the J segment 0 bases; nucleotides outside the gene matches: 9. CDR3 sequence reads: CASSPSGQGLAKNIQYF. For the CDR3, the DNA is TGTGCCAGCAGCCCGAGCGGACAGGGACTAGCCAAAAACATTCAGTACTTC.